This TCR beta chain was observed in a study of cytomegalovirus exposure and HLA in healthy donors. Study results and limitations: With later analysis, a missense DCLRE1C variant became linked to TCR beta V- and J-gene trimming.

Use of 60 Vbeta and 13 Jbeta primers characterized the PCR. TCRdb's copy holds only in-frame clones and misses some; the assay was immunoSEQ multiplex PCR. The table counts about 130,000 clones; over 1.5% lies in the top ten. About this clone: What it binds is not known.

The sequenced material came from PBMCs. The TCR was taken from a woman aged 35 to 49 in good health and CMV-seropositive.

CDR3 sequence (DNA): TGTGCCAGCAGCTTAAGACCGGGACTAGCGGGAGTATCGGATACGCAGTATTTT. Translating it yields CASSLRPGLAGVSDTQYF. The gene calls are TRBV11-2 and TRBJ2-3, with 14 nucleotides matching TRBD2. V gave up 2 bases and J gave up 6 bases; unmatched junction bases: 10. The CDR3 runs 18 residues. Per germline, CDR1 SGHAT and CDR2 FQNNGV.